The 24 T cell receptor beta chains in this list originate from one sample, sequenced in a study of blood T cell repertoires in COVID-19 (dated by TCRdb to 2020 to 2021). Libraries were constructed by the immunoSEQ multiplex PCR assay. TCRdb retrieved this table from immuneACCESS and kept in-frame rearrangements only. Not all clones are present; in checked studies, unresolved V genes account for under half, and no reason is known for the remainder. This sample comprises 250,000 to 350,000 clones, roughly 87% of them detected only once. In total, the top ten clones hold over 2% of the sample. Sequences were obtained from peripheral blood. These receptors all come from a woman between 50 and 59 years old who had recovered from COVID-19.

The chain recombines TRBV6-5 with TRBJ2-2; 9 nucleotides agree with TRBD1. V lost 6 bases and J lost 0; bases outside the gene matches: 2. The CDR3 consists of 15 residues. Germline V CDR1 and CDR2: MNHEY, SVGAGI. The CDR3 region is CASRRQGANTGELFF. CDR3 sequence (DNA): TGTGCCAGCAGACGACAGGGGGCGAACACCGGGGAGCTGTTTTTT.

The chain is built from TRBV5-1 and TRBJ2-2; TRBD2 matches at 7 bases. The germline V gene has CDR1 SGHRS and CDR2 YFSETQ. V shed 4 bases, J shed 4 bases, and the junction held 7 bases outside the gene matches. The CDR3 is made up of 15 amino acids. The CDR3 reads CASSPGRESTGELFF. Written as DNA, the CDR3 is TGCGCCAGCAGCCCGGGGAGGGAGAGCACCGGGGAGCTGTTTTTT.

This chain links TRBV15 with TRBJ1-1; D is possibly TRBD1 (5 bases). The CDR3 length is 14 residues. Germline V CDR1 and CDR2: LNHNV, YYDKDF (reference sequence). Trimming took 1 base from V and 1 from J, leaving 7 bases between them. CDR3 residues: CATSRGGQNTEAFF. The CDR3 bases are TGTGCCACCAGCAGAGGGGGCCAGAACACTGAAGCTTTCTTT.

The chain has TRBV7-6 and TRBJ2-5; D not certain. Germline-derived CDR1 and CDR2 are SGHVS and FNYEAQ. The CDR3 consists of 16 residues. Trimming took 0 bases from V and 5 from J, leaving 16 bases between them. The CDR3 here is CASSLASMSSGETQYF. CDR3 nucleotides: TGTGCCAGCAGCTTAGCGTCGATGTCATCCGGGGAGACCCAGTACTTC. Full variable domain (rest looked up from reference TRBV7-6 and TRBJ2-5): GAGVSQSPRYKVTKRGQDVALRCDPISGHVSLYWYRQALGQGPEFLTYFNYEAQQDKSGLPNDRFSAERPEGSISTLTIQRTEQRDSAMYRCASSLASMSSGETQYFGPGTRLLVL.

The chain recombines TRBV18 with TRBJ1-1; the D gene is possibly TRBD1 (6 bases). The germline gives CDR1 KGHSH, CDR2 LQKENI. V was cut by 6 bases and J by 0 bases, with 29 bases left in between. The CDR3 spans 20 residues. The CDR3 DNA reads as TGTGCCAGCTCTCTTGCTGGGGGCACAGGATATCGGTTATTGAACACTGAAGCTTTCTTT. As protein: CASSLAGGTGYRLLNTEAFF.

This chain joins TRBV18 and TRBJ1-5; 9 nucleotides match TRBD1. The germline gives CDR1 KGHSH, CDR2 LQKENI. Germline trimming cut 0 bases from V and 6 bases from J; bases unmatched to any gene: 3. This CDR3 is built from 15 residues. For the CDR3, the DNA is TGTGCCAGCTCACCACCGGGACAGGGTTTTCAGCCCCAGCATTTT. Its translation: CASSPPGQGFQPQHF.

This chain uses TRBV28 with TRBJ1-2, with D perhaps matching TRBD1 (5 bases). Per germline, CDR1 MDHEN and CDR2 SYDVKM. V was clipped by 3 bases and J by 5 bases, with 22 bases between them. This CDR3 spans 17 amino acids. The DNA for the CDR3 is TGTGCCAGCAGTTTGGAGGGATGGGGCGCCGATATTTATGGCTACACCTTC. This codes for CASSLEGWGADIYGYTF.

This chain connects TRBV4-3 to TRBJ1-6; D ambiguous. CDR1 is LGHNA and CDR2 is YSLEER in the germline V gene. CDR3 length equals 14 residues. The ends were cut back, 4 bases at V and 14 bases at J, with 18 bases in the middle. This CDR3 is CASSPASGWLTLHF. CDR3 nucleotides: TGCGCCAGCAGCCCCGCGTCGGGATGGCTTACCCTCCACTTT.

This sequence joins TRBV7-6 and TRBJ2-1; 7 bases are shared with TRBD1. The trim removed 5 bases at V and 6 bases at J, leaving 10 bases unmatched. Germline-derived CDR1 and CDR2 are SGHVS and FNYEAQ. The CDR3 loop spans 15 amino acids. The CDR3 region is CASSLPGQLPNEQFF. For the CDR3, the DNA is TGTGCCAGCAGCCTCCCGGGACAGCTCCCCAATGAGCAGTTCTTC.

V is TRBV25-1 and J is TRBJ1-1; the D gene is possibly TRBD1 (6 bases). CDR1 is MGHDK and CDR2 is SYGVNS in the germline V gene. V was cut by 5 bases and J by 10 bases, with 14 bases left in between. This CDR3 contains 12 residues. CDR3 residues: CASSLTGLGAFF. The CDR3 DNA reads TGTGCCAGCAGTCTAACAGGGCTTGGAGCTTTCTTT.

This clone was seen a single time. This sequence joins TRBV10-3 and TRBJ2-7; D not resolved. Germline assignment: CDR1 ENHRY and CDR2 SYGVKD. The CDR3 sequence is 12 residues long. The germline V and J ends were trimmed by 8 bases and 4 bases, with 12 bases remaining between them. The CDR3 DNA sequence: TGTGCCATCGGTCAGGTCCATTACGAGCAGTACTTC. Its translation is CAIGQVHYEQYF.

This clone is a singleton in its sample. V usage is TRBV30 and J usage is TRBJ2-5; tentative D call: TRBD2 (6 bases). Looked up from germline, CDR1 is GTSNPN and CDR2 is SVGIG (reference sequence). Trimming removed 2 bases from V and 8 bases from J, with 15 bases in between. The CDR3 has 13 residues. CDR3 region: CAWSSTSRGTQYF. Written as DNA, the CDR3 is TGTGCCTGGAGTTCCACTAGCCGGGGCACCCAGTACTTC.

The chain has TRBV30 and TRBJ1-2, with D unclear. Trimming pared 4 bases from V and 2 bases from J, leaving 11 bases between. The CDR3 runs 13 residues. Looked up from germline, CDR1 is GTSNPN and CDR2 is SVGIG (reference sequence). CDR3 loop: CAWNPGRNYGYTF. The DNA for the CDR3 is TGTGCCTGGAACCCCGGGAGGAACTATGGCTACACCTTC.

The genes are TRBV19 and TRBJ1-5; D ambiguous. Trimming shortened V by 3 bases and J by 2 bases, and 11 bases separated the two germline ends. Germline loops: CDR1 LNHDA, CDR2 SQIVND (reference sequence). The CDR3 is 15 amino acids. CDR3 protein: CASSMSGGGNQPQHF. Written as DNA, the CDR3 is TGTGCCAGTAGTATGAGTGGCGGAGGCAATCAGCCCCAGCATTTT.

The chain links TRBV27 to TRBJ1-2; TRBD1 matches 8 bases. The length of the CDR3 is 17 residues. Looked up from germline, CDR1 is MNHEY and CDR2 is SMNVEV (reference sequence). V was pared by 5 bases and J by 4 bases, with 15 bases of the junction left unmatched. As DNA, the CDR3 is TGTGCCAGCAGTCTCGACCCGACAGGGGTGGGAAGCTATGGCTACACCTTC. Protein product: CASSLDPTGVGSYGYTF.

The rearrangement uses TRBV6-2 or TRBV6-3 and TRBJ1-2; 9 bases match TRBD1. With 5 bases clipped from V and 4 bases from J, the junction kept 8 bases outside the gene matches. The CDR3 sequence is 15 residues long. From germline, CDR1 is MNHEY and CDR2 SVGEGT. Here the CDR3 DNA reads TGTGCCAGCAGTCGTCCCGGGACAGGGTCCTATGGCTACACCTTC. This codes for CASSRPGTGSYGYTF.

DNA of the CDR3: TGTGCCAGCAGCACACCCAACAATGAGCAGTTCTTC. Encoded protein: CASSTPNNEQFF. This chain links TRBV7-2 with TRBJ2-1; D call uncertain. The ends were cut back, 5 bases at V and 5 bases at J, with 7 bases in the middle. The CDR3 spans 12 residues. CDR1 is SGHTA and CDR2 is FQGNSA in the germline V gene.

V and J are TRBV6-6 and TRBJ2-6; D unclear. CDR1 MNHNY and CDR2 SVGAGI come from the germline V gene (reference sequence). The CDR3 has 15 amino acids. V lost 1 base to trimming and J lost 0 bases, with 4 bases between them. CDR3 amino acids: CASSYLDSGANVLTF. CDR3 DNA: TGTGCCAGCAGTTACTTAGACTCTGGGGCCAACGTCCTGACTTTC.

The rearrangement links TRBV12-5 to TRBJ2-5; 7 nucleotides agree with TRBD2. The ends lost 2 bases at V and 2 bases at J; junction bases unmatched: 11. The CDR3 is 17 amino acids. The germline V gene has CDR1 LGHNT and CDR2 FRNRAP. In DNA, the CDR3 is TGTGCTAGTGGTTTGAGGGCAGTCACTAGCGAACAAGAGACCCAGTACTTC. It yields the protein CASGLRAVTSEQETQYF.

This rearrangement joins TRBV30 to TRBJ1-1, with 9 positions matching TRBD1. Germline CDR1 GTSNPN, CDR2 SVGIG (reference sequence). The CDR3 contains 12 residues. V was pared by 4 bases and J by 6 bases, with 3 bases of the junction left unmatched. CDR3 sequence reads: CAWNRGLPEAFF. The CDR3 nucleotides read TGTGCCTGGAACAGGGGGCTCCCTGAAGCTTTCTTT. Together with reference TRBV30 and TRBJ1-1, the CDR3 gives the full variable domain: SQTIHQWPATLVQPVGSPLSLECTVEGTSNPNLYWYRQAAGRGLQLLFYSVGIGQISSEVPQNLSASRPQDRQFILSSKKLLLSDSGFYLCAWNRGLPEAFFGQGTRLTVV.

This rearrangement joins TRBV5-6 to TRBJ2-1, with a tentative D call TRBD2 (6 bases). Deletions cut 0 bases from V and 4 bases from J, with 20 bases between. The CDR3 is 18 amino acids. From germline, CDR1 is SGHDT and CDR2 YYEEEE. CDR3 sequence: CASSLGGWLAVNYNEQFF. CDR3 in DNA: TGTGCCAGCAGCTTGGGGGGCTGGTTAGCGGTAAATTACAATGAGCAGTTCTTC. The whole variable domain, filled in from reference TRBV5-6 and TRBJ2-1, reads DAGVTQSPTHLIKTRGQQVTLRCSPKSGHDTVSWYQQALGQGPQFIFQYYEEEERQRGNFPDRFSGHQFPNYSSELNVNALLLGDSALYLCASSLGGWLAVNYNEQFFGPGTRLTVL.

The J gene is TRBJ1-6, the V gene TRBV27, with D tentatively TRBD1 (5 bases). The CDR3 extends over 15 amino acids. The V end was cut by 7 bases, the J end by 4 bases, with 14 bases between. Germline V gives CDR1 MNHEY, CDR2 SMNVEV (reference sequence). The DNA for the CDR3 is TGTGCCAGCACCGAGAACGCAGGGTATAATTCACCCCTCCACTTT. Translation gives CASTENAGYNSPLHF.

The rearrangement joins TRBV7-3 to TRBJ1-6, with D unclear. Germline V gene lookup returns CDR1 SGHTA and CDR2 FQGTGA. The CDR3 is made up of 13 amino acids. The V and J ends lost 0 bases and 7 bases respectively, with 4 bases between them. This CDR3 reads CASSLTVNSPLHF. CDR3 nucleotide sequence: TGTGCCAGCAGCTTAACCGTAAATTCACCCCTCCACTTT.

There are a few counts of this clone. Other DNA sequences of this sample code for an identical CDR3. The V and J genes are TRBV28 and TRBJ1-5; weak D call: TRBD1 (6 bases). Germline values: CDR1 MDHEN, CDR2 SYDVKM. The CDR3 extends over 14 amino acids. The V gene lost 5 bases and the J gene lost 2 bases, with 10 bases spanning the gap. This chain's CDR3 is CASSPRTGNQPQHF. CDR3 bases: TGTGCCAGCAGTCCCCGGACAGGCAATCAGCCCCAGCATTTT.